What follows are 20 T cell receptor beta chains derived from one specimen sequenced in a study of T cell responses to AZD1222 COVID-19 vaccine. Assay: immunoSEQ multiplex PCR; the TCRdb copy retains only in-frame clones and omits some. The sample records about 180,000 clones, 90% being singletons. Sequencing used peripheral blood, obtained on day 0 of AZD1222 vaccination. The receptors shown here come from an adult in good health.

V gene TRBV11-2 combines with J gene TRBJ2-7; TRBD1 is a possible D gene (6 bases). Trimming took 7 bases from V and 5 from J, leaving 15 bases between them. The CDR3 runs 13 residues. Germline CDR1 is SGHAT and CDR2 is FQNNGV. DNA of the CDR3: TGTGCCAGCACGACAACAGGGCCCCACGAGCAGTACTTC. It codes for CASTTTGPHEQYF.

In regard to this clone: Mismatch with germline at one junction end may stem from a read error. This sequence joins TRBV7-2 and TRBJ2-7, with 11 bases that match TRBD2. The CDR3 is 16 amino acids. Germline CDR1 and CDR2: SGHTA and FQGNSA. The CDR3 DNA sequence: TGTGCCAGCAGCCTAGCCGGGACTAGCGGAGCCTACGAGCAGTACTTC. Translating gives CASSLAGTSGAYEQYF.

The rearrangement uses TRBV27 and TRBJ1-6; 11 positions agree with TRBD1. The ends lost 1 base at V and 0 bases at J; junction bases unmatched: 11. This CDR3 has 21 residues. From germline, CDR1 is MNHEY and CDR2 SMNVEV (reference sequence). As DNA, the CDR3 is TGTGCCAGCAGTTTATGGGGGAGAGGGACAGGGGGATCCTCCTATAATTCACCCCTCCACTTT. It specifies CASSLWGRGTGGSSYNSPLHF.

CDR3 sequence: CASSQDRAGRGYTF. The CDR3 nucleotides read TGCGCCAGCAGCCAAGATCGGGCAGGGCGCGGCTACACCTTC. The rearrangement uses TRBV4-1 and TRBJ1-2, with D perhaps TRBD1 (5 bases). Trimming took 0 bases from V and 8 from J, leaving 13 bases between them. The CDR3 is made up of 14 amino acids. The germline V gene encodes CDR1 MGHRA and CDR2 YSYEKL.

J is TRBJ1-2 and V is TRBV19, with 12 bases matching TRBD1. The CDR3 is made up of 14 amino acids. J lost 4 bases, V lost 4 bases, and 1 base had no gene match. Germline loops: CDR1 LNHDA, CDR2 SQIVND (reference sequence). The CDR3 nucleotides are TGTGCCAGTAGTAGGGGACAGGGGGCCTATGGCTACACCTTC. The encoded protein is CASSRGQGAYGYTF.

V gene TRBV3-1 (or the pseudogene TRBV3-2) combines with J gene TRBJ2-1, with 11 bases aligning to TRBD2. The CDR3 consists of 14 residues. V trimming: 4 bases; J trimming: 10 bases; junction bases outside the gene matches: 6. Per the germline V gene, CDR1 is LGHDT and CDR2 is YNNKEL (reference sequence). CDR3 region: CASSPLAGGREQFF. The CDR3 bases are TGTGCCAGCAGCCCCCTAGCGGGGGGCCGAGAGCAGTTCTTC.

This clone was seen a single time. The V call is TRBV12-5, the J call TRBJ1-2; no firm D call. This CDR3 spans 12 amino acids. CDR1 is LGHNT, CDR2 FRNRAP, per germline. V was shortened by 3 bases and J by 4 bases, with 6 bases between the two germline ends. In DNA, the CDR3 is TGTGCTAGTGGTTTAGGGTCCTATGGCTACACCTTC. Amino acid sequence: CASGLGSYGYTF.

The chain is built from TRBV13 and TRBJ1-1; D possibly corresponds to TRBD1 (5 bases). The germline CDR1 and CDR2 sequences are PRHDT and FYEKMQ (reference sequence). The CDR3 totals 13 residues. Trimming took 5 bases from V and 1 from J, leaving 8 bases between them. CDR3 coding DNA: TGTGCCAGCAGCCTCGGACAGAACACTGAAGCTTTCTTT. It encodes CASSLGQNTEAFF.

J is TRBJ2-2 and V is TRBV5-6; D is perhaps TRBD2 (6 bases). Germline V lookup: CDR1 SGHDT, CDR2 YYEEEE. The CDR3 is 14 residues long. V was pared by 3 bases and J by 0 bases, with 6 bases between. CDR3 sequence: CASSWDSNTGELFF. As DNA, the CDR3 is TGTGCCAGCAGCTGGGACTCGAACACCGGGGAGCTGTTTTTT.

V and J are TRBV4-2 and TRBJ2-7; D tentatively fits TRBD1 or TRBD2 (5 bases each). The CDR3 contains 12 residues. Germline CDR1 LGHNA, CDR2 YNFKEQ. V lost 4 bases, J lost 9 bases, and 13 bases lay in between. The CDR3 is CASSRSEGPQYF. Here the CDR3 DNA reads TGTGCCAGCAGCCGCAGCGAGGGACCGCAGTACTTC.

The gene calls are TRBV2 and TRBJ2-2, with 7 bases aligning to TRBD2. CDR1 is SNHLY, CDR2 FYNNEI, per germline. The CDR3 spans 13 residues. V lost 8 bases and J lost 3; bases outside the gene matches: 3. As DNA, the CDR3 is TGTGCCAGCGGGAGGGTAGACACCGGGGAGCTGTTTTTT. Protein product: CASGRVDTGELFF.

The chain combines TRBV5-4 with TRBJ2-7, with a tentative D call TRBD2 (7 bases). This CDR3 is built from 15 residues. Per the germline V gene, CDR1 is SGHNT and CDR2 is YYREEE (reference sequence). V gave up 4 bases and J gave up 2 bases, with 16 bases separating them. The CDR3 loop is CASSPAGAVPYEQYF. The CDR3 DNA is TGTGCCAGCAGCCCGGCGGGGGCAGTCCCCTACGAGCAGTACTTC.

V and J are TRBV27 and TRBJ1-1; D is perhaps TRBD1 (6 bases). Germline assignment: CDR1 MNHEY and CDR2 SMNVEV (reference sequence). The CDR3 spans 15 residues. Trimming stripped 7 bases from V and 1 base from J, with 16 bases between. DNA for the CDR3: TGTGCCAGCAACTCGGGGGCGAGGTCGAACACTGAAGCTTTCTTT. Its translation is CASNSGARSNTEAFF.

The CDR3 reads CSAAGGGGSDQPQHF. In nucleotides, the CDR3 is TGCAGCGCCGCTGGCGGGGGGGGGAGTGATCAGCCCCAGCATTTT. The chain uses TRBV29-1 and TRBJ1-5; perhaps TRBD1 as D (5 bases). Germline CDR1 reads SQVTM; CDR2 reads ANQGSEA. Trimming pared 7 bases from V and 5 bases from J, leaving 21 bases between. The CDR3 length is 15 residues.

This chain connects TRBV5-1 to TRBJ1-3; no reliable D call. V gave up 4 bases and J gave up 1 base, with 15 bases separating them. Germline-derived CDR1 and CDR2 are SGHRS and YFSETQ. The CDR3 runs to 16 residues. The CDR3 loop reads CASSPSQAPSGNTIYF. In DNA form, the CDR3 reads TGCGCCAGCAGCCCGTCCCAGGCTCCTTCTGGAAACACCATATATTTT.

The V and J genes are TRBV2 and TRBJ2-7; 9 positions match TRBD1. J gave up 5 bases and V 6 bases, and 11 bases lay outside the gene matches. The CDR3 contains 15 residues. Germline lookup yields CDR1 SNHLY and CDR2 FYNNEI. CDR3 in DNA: TGTGCCAGCAGACCCCCGGGACAGGGTGTCCACGAGCAGTACTTC. Residues: CASRPPGQGVHEQYF.

The V gene is TRBV11-2, the J gene TRBJ1-1; TRBD1 matches at 7 bases. The CDR3 is 15 amino acids. V dropped 1 base and J dropped 5; count of bases not matched to a gene: 7. Per the germline V gene, CDR1 is SGHAT and CDR2 is FQNNGV. CDR3 in amino acids: CASSLAAGGRTEAFF. CDR3 DNA: TGTGCCAGCAGCTTAGCGGCAGGGGGGCGGACTGAAGCTTTCTTT.

V usage is TRBV19 and J usage is TRBJ1-3; D gene ambiguous. Trimming pared 8 bases from V and 4 bases from J, leaving 9 bases between. The CDR3 extends over 12 amino acids. The germline gives CDR1 LNHDA, CDR2 SQIVND (reference sequence). CDR3 in DNA: TGTGCCAGTCAAGGGCTGGGAAACACCATATATTTT. Its translation: CASQGLGNTIYF. Full variable domain (outside the CDR3, taken from reference TRBV19 and TRBJ1-3): DGGITQSPKYLFRKEGQNVTLSCEQNLNHDAMYWYRQDPGQGLRLIYYSQIVNDFQKGDIAEGYSVSREKKESFPLTVTSAQKNPTAFYLCASQGLGNTIYFGEGSWLTVV.

This rearrangement joins TRBV9 to TRBJ2-7; 7 bases are a match to TRBD2. The V gene end was trimmed by 0 bases and the J gene end by 6 bases; junction bases not matched to a gene: 6. The germline gives CDR1 SGDLS, CDR2 YYNGEE. The CDR3 length is 14 residues. The CDR3 DNA reads as TGTGCCAGCAGCGTAGACAGTTGGGAGGGCGAGCAGTACTTC. It codes for CASSVDSWEGEQYF. Full variable domain (missing parts from reference TRBV9 and TRBJ2-7): DSGVTQTPKHLITATGQRVTLRCSPRSGDLSVYWYQQSLDQGLQFLIQYYNGEERAKGNILERFSAQQFPDLHSELNLSSLELGDSALYFCASSVDSWEGEQYFGPGTRLTVT.

The chain carries TRBV7-8 and TRBJ2-3; D not resolved. The CDR3 totals 14 residues. From germline, CDR1 is SGHVS and CDR2 FQNEAQ. The V and J ends lost 1 base and 4 bases respectively, with 9 bases between them. CDR3 residues: CASSLGLRSDTQYF. CDR3 nucleotide sequence: TGTGCCAGCAGCTTAGGTTTACGATCAGATACGCAGTATTTT.